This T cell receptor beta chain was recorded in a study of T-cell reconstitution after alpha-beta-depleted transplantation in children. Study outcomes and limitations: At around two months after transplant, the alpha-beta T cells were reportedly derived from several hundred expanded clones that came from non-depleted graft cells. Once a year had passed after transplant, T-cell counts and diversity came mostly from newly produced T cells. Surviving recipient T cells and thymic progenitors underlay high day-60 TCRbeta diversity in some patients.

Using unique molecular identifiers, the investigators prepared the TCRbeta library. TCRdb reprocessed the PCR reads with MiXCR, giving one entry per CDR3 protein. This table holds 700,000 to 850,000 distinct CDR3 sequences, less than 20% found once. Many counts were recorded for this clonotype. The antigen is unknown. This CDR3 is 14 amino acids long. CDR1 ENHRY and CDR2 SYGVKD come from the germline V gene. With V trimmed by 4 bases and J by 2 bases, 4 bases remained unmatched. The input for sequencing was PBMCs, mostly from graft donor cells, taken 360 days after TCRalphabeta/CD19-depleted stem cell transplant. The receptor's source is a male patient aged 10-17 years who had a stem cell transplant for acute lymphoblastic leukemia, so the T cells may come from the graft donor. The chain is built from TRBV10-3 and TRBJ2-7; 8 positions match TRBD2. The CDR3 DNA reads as TGTGCCATCAGTGCCCCGGGAGGGCCCTACGAGCAGTACTTC. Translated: CAISAPGGPYEQYF.